This TCR beta chain was retrieved from a study of blood T cell repertoires in COVID-19. For the study at large: Acute-phase and convalescent COVID-19 samples originated in the United States, Italy and Spain. The cDNA or gDNA used as material had been derived from T cells, B-cell-depleted T cells, or PBMCs.

Profiling relied on immunoSEQ multiplex PCR, and the TCRdb table lists in-frame clones only, not all of them. The sample holds around 180,000 clones, about 90% seen once. Germline lookup yields CDR1 SEHNR and CDR2 FQNEAQ (reference sequence). CDR3 size: 15 residues. V was shortened by 5 bases and J by 9 bases, with 17 bases between the two germline ends. The chain joins TRBV7-9 to TRBJ1-6; D possibly corresponds to TRBD1 (6 bases). Sequencing was carried out using peripheral blood. The TCR originated in a man aged 35 to 55 with active or convalescent COVID-19. Here the CDR3 DNA reads TGTGCCAGCAGCCCGAGGCAGGGAGGGGGTTCACCCCTCCACTTT. Translation gives CASSPRQGGGSPLHF. Drawing the rest from reference TRBV7-9 and TRBJ1-6, the complete variable domain is DTGVSQNPRHKITKRGQNVTFRCDPISEHNRLYWYRQTLGQGPEFLTYFQNEAQLEKSRLLSDRFSAERPKGSFSTLEIQRTEQGDSAMYLCASSPRQGGGSPLHFGNGTRLTVT.